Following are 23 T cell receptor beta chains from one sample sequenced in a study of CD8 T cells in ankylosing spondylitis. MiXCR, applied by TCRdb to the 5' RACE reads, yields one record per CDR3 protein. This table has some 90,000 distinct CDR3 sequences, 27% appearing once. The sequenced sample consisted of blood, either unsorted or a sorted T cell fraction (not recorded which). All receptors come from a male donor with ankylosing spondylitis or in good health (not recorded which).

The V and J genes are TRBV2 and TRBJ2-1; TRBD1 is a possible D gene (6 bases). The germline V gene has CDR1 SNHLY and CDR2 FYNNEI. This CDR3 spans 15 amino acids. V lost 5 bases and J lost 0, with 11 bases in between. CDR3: CASSRDRSSYNEQFF. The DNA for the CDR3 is TGTGCCAGCAGTAGAGACAGGAGCTCCTACAATGAGCAGTTCTTC.

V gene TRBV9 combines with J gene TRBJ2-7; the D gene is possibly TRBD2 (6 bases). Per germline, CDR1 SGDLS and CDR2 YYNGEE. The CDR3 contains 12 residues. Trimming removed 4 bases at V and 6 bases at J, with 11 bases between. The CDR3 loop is CASSSHGSEQYF. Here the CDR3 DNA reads TGTGCCAGCAGCTCCCACGGGAGCGAGCAGTACTTC.

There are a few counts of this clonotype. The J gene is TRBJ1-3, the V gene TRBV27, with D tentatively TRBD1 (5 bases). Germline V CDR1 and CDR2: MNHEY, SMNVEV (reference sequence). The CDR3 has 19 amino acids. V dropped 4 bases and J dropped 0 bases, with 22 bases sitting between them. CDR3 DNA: TGTGCCAGCAGTTGGCCCCCCAAACCGGACATTAGCTCTGGAAACACCATATATTTT. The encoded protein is CASSWPPKPDISSGNTIYF.

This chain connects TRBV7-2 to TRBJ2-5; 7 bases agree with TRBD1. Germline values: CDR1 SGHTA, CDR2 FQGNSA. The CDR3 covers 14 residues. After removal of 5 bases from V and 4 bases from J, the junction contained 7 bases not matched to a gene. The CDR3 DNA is TGTGCCAGCAGCCATTCTAGGGGGCCAGAGACCCAGTACTTC. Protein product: CASSHSRGPETQYF. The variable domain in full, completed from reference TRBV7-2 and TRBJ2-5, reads GAGVSQSPSNKVTEKGKDVELRCDPISGHTALYWYRQSLGQGLEFLIYFQGNSAPDKSGLPSDRFSAERTGGSVSTLTIQRTQQEDSAVYLCASSHSRGPETQYFGPGTRLLVL.

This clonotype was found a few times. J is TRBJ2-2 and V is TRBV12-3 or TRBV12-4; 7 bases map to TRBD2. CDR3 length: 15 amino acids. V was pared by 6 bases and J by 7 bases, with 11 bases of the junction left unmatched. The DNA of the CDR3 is TGTGCCAGCAGACCTAGGCGGGAGCCGGGCGGGGAGCTGTTTTTT. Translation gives CASRPRREPGGELFF.

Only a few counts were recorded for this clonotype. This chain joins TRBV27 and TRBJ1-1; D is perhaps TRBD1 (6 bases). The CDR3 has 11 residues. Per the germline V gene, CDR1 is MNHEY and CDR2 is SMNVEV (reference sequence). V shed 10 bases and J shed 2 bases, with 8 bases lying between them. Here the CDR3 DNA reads TGTGCCACCAGGGGTAACACTGAAGCTTTCTTT. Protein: CATRGNTEAFF.

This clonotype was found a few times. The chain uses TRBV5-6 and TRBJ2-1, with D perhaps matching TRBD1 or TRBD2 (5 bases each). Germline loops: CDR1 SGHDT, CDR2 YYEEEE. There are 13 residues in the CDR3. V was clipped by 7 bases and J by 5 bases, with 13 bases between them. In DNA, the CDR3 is TGTGCCAGCGGTGGGGGATTCCACAATGAGCAGTTCTTC. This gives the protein CASGGGFHNEQFF.

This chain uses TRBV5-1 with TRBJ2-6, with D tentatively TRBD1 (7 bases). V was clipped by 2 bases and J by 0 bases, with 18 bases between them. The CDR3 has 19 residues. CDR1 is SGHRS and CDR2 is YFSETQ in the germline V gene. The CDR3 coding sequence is TGCGCCAGCAGCTTTCTCGGCGGGACAGATCACTCTGGGGCCAACGTCCTGACTTTC. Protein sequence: CASSFLGGTDHSGANVLTF.

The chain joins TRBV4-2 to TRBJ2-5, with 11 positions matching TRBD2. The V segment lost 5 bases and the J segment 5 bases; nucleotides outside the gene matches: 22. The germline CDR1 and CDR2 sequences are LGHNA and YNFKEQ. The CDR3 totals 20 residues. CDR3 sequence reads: CASSAIFRLAGNPATETQYF. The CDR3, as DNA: TGTGCCAGCAGCGCTATCTTTCGACTAGCGGGGAACCCTGCAACTGAGACCCAGTACTTC.

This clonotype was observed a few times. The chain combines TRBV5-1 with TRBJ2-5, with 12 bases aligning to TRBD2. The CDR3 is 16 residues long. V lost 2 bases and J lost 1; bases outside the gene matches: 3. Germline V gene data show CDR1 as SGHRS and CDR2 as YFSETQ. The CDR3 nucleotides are TGCGCCAGCAGCTTCGGGACTAGCGGGCGCCAAGAGACCCAGTACTTC. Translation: CASSFGTSGRQETQYF.

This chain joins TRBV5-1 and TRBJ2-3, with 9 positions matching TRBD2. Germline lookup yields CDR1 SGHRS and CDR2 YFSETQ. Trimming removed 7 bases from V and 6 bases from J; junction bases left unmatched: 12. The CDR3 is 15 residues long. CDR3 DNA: TGCGCCAGCGGAGAGCGGGGGGCCTTCCGGGATACGCAGTATTTT. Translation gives CASGERGAFRDTQYF.

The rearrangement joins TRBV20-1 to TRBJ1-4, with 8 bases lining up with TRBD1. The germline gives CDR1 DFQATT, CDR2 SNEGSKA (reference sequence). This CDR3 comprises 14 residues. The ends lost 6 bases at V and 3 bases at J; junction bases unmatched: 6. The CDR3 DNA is TGCAGTGCGGTCTCGGGACAGGCTAATGAAAAACTGTTTTTT. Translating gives CSAVSGQANEKLFF.

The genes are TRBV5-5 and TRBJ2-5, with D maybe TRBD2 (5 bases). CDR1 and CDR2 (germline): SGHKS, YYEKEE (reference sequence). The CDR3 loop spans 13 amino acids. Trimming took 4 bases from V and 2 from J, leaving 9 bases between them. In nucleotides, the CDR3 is TGTGCCAGCAGCCGGACTTGGCAAGAGACCCAGTACTTC. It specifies CASSRTWQETQYF. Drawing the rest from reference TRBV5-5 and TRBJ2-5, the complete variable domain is DAGVTQSPTHLIKTRGQQVTLRCSPISGHKSVSWYQQVLGQGPQFIFQYYEKEERGRGNFPDRFSARQFPNYSSELNVNALLLGDSALYLCASSRTWQETQYFGPGTRLLVL.

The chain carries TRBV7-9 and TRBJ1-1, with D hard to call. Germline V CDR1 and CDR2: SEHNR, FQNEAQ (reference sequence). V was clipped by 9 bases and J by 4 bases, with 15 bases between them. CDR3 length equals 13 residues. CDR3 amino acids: CASRTSGSTEAFF. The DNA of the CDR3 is TGTGCCAGTCGGACCTCGGGGAGCACTGAAGCTTTCTTT.

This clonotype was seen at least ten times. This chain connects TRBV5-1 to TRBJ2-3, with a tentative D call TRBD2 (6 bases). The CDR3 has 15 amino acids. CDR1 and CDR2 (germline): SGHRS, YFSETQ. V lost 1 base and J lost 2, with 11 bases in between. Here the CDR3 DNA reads TGCGCCAGCAGCTTGAGGGGACTCCTCACAGATACGCAGTATTTT. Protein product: CASSLRGLLTDTQYF.

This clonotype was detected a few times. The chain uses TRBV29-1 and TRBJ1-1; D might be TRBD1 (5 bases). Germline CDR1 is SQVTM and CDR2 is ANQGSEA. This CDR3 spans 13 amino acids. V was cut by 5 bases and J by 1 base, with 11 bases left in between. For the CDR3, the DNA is TGCAGCGTTTCCATCGGGGGGAACACTGAAGCTTTCTTT. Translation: CSVSIGGNTEAFF.

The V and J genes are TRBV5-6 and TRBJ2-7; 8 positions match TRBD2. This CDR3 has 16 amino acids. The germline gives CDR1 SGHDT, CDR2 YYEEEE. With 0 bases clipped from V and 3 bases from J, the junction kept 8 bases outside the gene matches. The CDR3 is CASSLDPGGNFYEQYF. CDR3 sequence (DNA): TGTGCCAGCAGCTTGGACCCGGGGGGGAATTTCTACGAGCAGTACTTC. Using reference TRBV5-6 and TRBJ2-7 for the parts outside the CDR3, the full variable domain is DAGVTQSPTHLIKTRGQQVTLRCSPKSGHDTVSWYQQALGQGPQFIFQYYEEEERQRGNFPDRFSGHQFPNYSSELNVNALLLGDSALYLCASSLDPGGNFYEQYFGPGTRLTVT.

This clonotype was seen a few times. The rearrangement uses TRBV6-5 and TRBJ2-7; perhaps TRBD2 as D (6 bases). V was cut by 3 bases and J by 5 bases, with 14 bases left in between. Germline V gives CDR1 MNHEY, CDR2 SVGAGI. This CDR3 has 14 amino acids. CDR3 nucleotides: TGTGCCAGCAGTTATGGGACTGAGAGGAACGAGCAGTACTTC. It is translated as CASSYGTERNEQYF.

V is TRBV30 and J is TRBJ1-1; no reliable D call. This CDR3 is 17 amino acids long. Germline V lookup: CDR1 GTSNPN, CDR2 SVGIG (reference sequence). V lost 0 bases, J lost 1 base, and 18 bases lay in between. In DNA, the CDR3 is TGTGCCTGGAGTGTAACCAATCCCGGGCAGCCGAACACTGAAGCTTTCTTT. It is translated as CAWSVTNPGQPNTEAFF.

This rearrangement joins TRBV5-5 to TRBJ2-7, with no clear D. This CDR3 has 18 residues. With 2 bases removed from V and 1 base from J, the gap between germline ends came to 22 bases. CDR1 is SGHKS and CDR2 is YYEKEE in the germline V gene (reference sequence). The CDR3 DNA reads TGTGCCAGCAGCTTAAGGTCGACCGCGGCAGCTTTATCCTACGAGCAGTACTTC. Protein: CASSLRSTAAALSYEQYF.

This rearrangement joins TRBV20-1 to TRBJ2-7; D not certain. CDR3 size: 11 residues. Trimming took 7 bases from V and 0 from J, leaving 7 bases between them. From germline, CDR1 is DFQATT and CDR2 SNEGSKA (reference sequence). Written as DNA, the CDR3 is TGCAGTGGCGATAGCTCCTACGAGCAGTACGTC. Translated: CSGDSSYEQYV.

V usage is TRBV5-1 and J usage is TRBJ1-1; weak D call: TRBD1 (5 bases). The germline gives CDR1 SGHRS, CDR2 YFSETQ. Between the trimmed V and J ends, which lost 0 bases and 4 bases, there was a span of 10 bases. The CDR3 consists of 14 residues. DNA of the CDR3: TGCGCCAGCAGCTTGGACAGGCCTAGCACTGAAGCTTTCTTT. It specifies CASSLDRPSTEAFF.

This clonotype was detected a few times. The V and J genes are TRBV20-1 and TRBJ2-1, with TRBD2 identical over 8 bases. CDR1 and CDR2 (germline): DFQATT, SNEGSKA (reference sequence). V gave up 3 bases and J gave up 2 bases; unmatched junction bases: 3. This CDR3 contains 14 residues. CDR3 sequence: CSARRAGAYNEQFF. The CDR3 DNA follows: TGCAGTGCTAGGAGAGCGGGAGCCTACAATGAGCAGTTCTTC.